The 20 T cell receptor beta chains listed next were all sequenced from one sample in a study of CD8+CD57+ T cells in acquired aplastic anemia. The template used for profiling TCR beta VDJ and CDR3 was genomic DNA. MiXCR was run by TCRdb on the reads, yielding one entry per CDR3 protein. The sample comprises about 70,000 distinct CDR3 sequences, 45% to 55% of which are singletons, and around 8.3% rests with the top ten. The material sequenced was sorted CD4+, CD8+, or CD8+CD57+ T cells (not recorded which) from PBMCs. Source of these receptors: a human donor in good health, serving as a control.

This clonotype showed up just a few times. The chain is built from TRBV24-1 and TRBJ2-5; 8 positions agree with TRBD2. This CDR3 comprises 15 residues. Germline loops: CDR1 KGHDR, CDR2 SFDVKD. After removal of 4 bases from V and 5 bases from J, the junction contained 8 bases not matched to a gene. The CDR3 region has the DNA TGTGCCACCAGTGACTCCGGACTAGCAGTGGAGACCCAGTACTTC. Amino acid sequence: CATSDSGLAVETQYF.

This clonotype was detected ten times or more. The V and J genes are TRBV6-1 and TRBJ2-1; TRBD1 is a possible D gene (6 bases). The germline V gene encodes CDR1 MNHNS and CDR2 SASEGT. Trimming pared 1 base from V and 3 bases from J, leaving 7 bases between. The CDR3 totals 14 residues. DNA of the CDR3: TGTGCCAGCAGTGAAGGGGACAACTACAATGAGCAGTTCTTC. Amino acid sequence: CASSEGDNYNEQFF.

This clonotype was observed many times. The rearrangement links TRBV11-2 to TRBJ2-5; D unresolved. The germline gives CDR1 SGHAT, CDR2 FQNNGV. This CDR3 comprises 12 residues. The V and J ends lost 6 bases and 0 bases respectively, with 5 bases between them. Here the CDR3 DNA reads TGTGCCAGCAGTTGGTACCAAGAGACCCAGTACTTC. It is translated as CASSWYQETQYF.

The V and J genes are TRBV15 and TRBJ2-7; D is perhaps TRBD1 (5 bases). CDR3 length: 16 residues. V lost 1 base and J lost 5, with 18 bases in between. Germline CDR1 LNHNV, CDR2 YYDKDF (reference sequence). In DNA form, the CDR3 reads TGTGCCACCAGCAGAGTTGACAGCCTTTGGTCTAACGAGCAGTACTTC. Its protein product is CATSRVDSLWSNEQYF. The entire variable domain, with the rest obtained from reference TRBV15 and TRBJ2-7, is as follows: DAMVIQNPRYQVTQFGKPVTLSCSQTLNHNVMYWYQQKSSQAPKLLFHYYDKDFNNEADTPDNFQSRRPNTSFCFLDIRSPGLGDTAMYLCATSRVDSLWSNEQYFGPGTRLTVT.

To note about this clonotype: A read error may account for a junction end that differs from germline. The gene calls are TRBV29-1 and TRBJ1-1; D gene uncertain. The CDR3 runs 13 residues. The V gene's germline CDR1 is SQVTM and CDR2 ANQGSEA. CDR3 DNA: TGCAGCGTTGAAGACGCGGGTCGGGCTGAAGCTTTTTTT. This translates into CSVEDAGRAEAFF.

This clonotype has a count of ten or more. The rearrangement links TRBV11-1 to TRBJ1-2; maybe TRBD1 (5 bases). Trimming shortened V by 1 base and J by 2 bases, and 26 bases separated the two germline ends. The CDR3 is 20 amino acids. Germline CDR1 and CDR2: SGHAT and FQDESV (reference sequence). CDR3 region: CASSLVGDGVADKKNYGYTF. CDR3 coding DNA: TGTGCCAGCAGCTTAGTTGGGGACGGAGTCGCAGACAAAAAAAACTATGGCTACACCTTC. Full variable domain (outside the CDR3, taken from reference TRBV11-1 and TRBJ1-2): EAEVAQSPRYKITEKSQAVAFWCDPISGHATLYWYRQILGQGPELLVQFQDESVVDDSQLPKDRFSAERLKGVDSTLKIQPAELGDSAMYLCASSLVGDGVADKKNYGYTFGSGTRLTVV.

The gene calls are TRBV7-2 and TRBJ1-2; no clear D gene. Trimming left V 4 bases short and J 5 bases short, with 11 bases between. In germline, CDR1 is SGHTA, CDR2 FQGNSA. The CDR3 sequence is 13 residues long. As DNA, the CDR3 is TGTGCCAGCAGCTCATCCGTGTCTTATGGCTACACCTTC. As protein: CASSSSVSYGYTF.

This rearrangement joins TRBV7-6 to TRBJ2-6; TRBD1 might be the D (5 bases). V was clipped by 1 base and J by 2 bases, with 15 bases between them. Germline lookup yields CDR1 SGHVS and CDR2 FNYEAQ. The CDR3 sequence is 18 residues long. The CDR3 DNA sequence: TGTGCCAGCAGCTTAGAACACAGACAGAACACTGGGGCCAACGTCCTGACTTTC. Translating gives CASSLEHRQNTGANVLTF.

This chain joins TRBV15 and TRBJ2-3; D not certain. Per the germline V gene, CDR1 is LNHNV and CDR2 is YYDKDF (reference sequence). The CDR3 totals 14 residues. V was cut by 0 bases and J by 5 bases, with 9 bases left in between. CDR3 nucleotides: TGTGCCACCAGCAGAGATTTGGGTGGAGATACGCAGTATTTT. It is translated as CATSRDLGGDTQYF.

The J gene is TRBJ2-3, the V gene TRBV6-4; 10 bases line up with TRBD1. Germline V gives CDR1 MRHNA, CDR2 SNTAGT. This CDR3 contains 15 residues. After removal of 0 bases from V and 4 bases from J, the junction contained 1 base not matched to a gene. The CDR3 region is CASSDSTGGADTQYF. The CDR3 nucleotides read TGTGCCAGCAGTGACTCGACAGGGGGCGCAGATACGCAGTATTTT.

This clonotype was seen once. A much larger clone is a single base away; this may be a read error. The chain carries TRBV27 and TRBJ2-6, with D uncertain. The CDR3 covers 14 residues. Trimming took 4 bases from V and 4 from J, leaving 8 bases between them. Germline V gene data show CDR1 as MNHEY and CDR2 as SMNVEV (reference sequence). As DNA, the CDR3 is TGTGCCAGCAGTTCCAACGAAGGGGCCAACGTCCTGACTTTC. Protein: CASSSNEGANVLTF.

The chain uses TRBV29-1 and TRBJ2-3; D may be TRBD1 (6 bases). This CDR3 spans 14 amino acids. Germline loops: CDR1 SQVTM, CDR2 ANQGSEA. V dropped 7 bases and J dropped 2 bases, with 16 bases sitting between them. This CDR3 is CSAEKGDTTDTQYF. CDR3 DNA: TGCAGCGCAGAAAAAGGGGACACCACAGATACGCAGTATTTT.

The chain carries TRBV13 and TRBJ1-2; D uncertain. The length of the CDR3 is 14 residues. Deletions cut 5 bases from V and 7 bases from J, with 17 bases between. Germline CDR1 is PRHDT and CDR2 is FYEKMQ (reference sequence). The CDR3 nucleotides are TGTGCCAGCAGCCCCTCGCGGGGTCCCAGTGGCTACACCTTC. It yields the protein CASSPSRGPSGYTF.

There are many counts of this clonotype. The rearrangement joins TRBV20-1 to TRBJ1-1; D call uncertain. CDR1 and CDR2 (germline): DFQATT, SNEGSKA (reference sequence). The CDR3 length is 13 residues. V lost 6 bases and J lost 0, with 11 bases in between. The CDR3 DNA reads as TGCAGTGCAAAGATAGACATGAACACTGAAGCTTTCTTT. It specifies CSAKIDMNTEAFF.

V is TRBV11-1 and J is TRBJ2-1; perhaps TRBD1 as D (6 bases). The CDR3 totals 16 residues. The V and J ends lost 6 bases and 4 bases respectively, with 19 bases between them. From germline, CDR1 is SGHAT and CDR2 FQDESV (reference sequence). The CDR3 reads CASSHLGRGGYNEQFF. The CDR3 nucleotides read TGTGCCAGCAGTCATCTGGGACGAGGGGGATACAATGAGCAGTTCTTC.

This clonotype has ten or more counts. The chain links TRBV11-2 to TRBJ2-7; 11 bases map to TRBD2. Germline trimming cut 4 bases from V and 3 bases from J; bases unmatched to any gene: 14. The germline gives CDR1 SGHAT, CDR2 FQNNGV. This CDR3 has 18 amino acids. CDR3 DNA: TGTGCCAGCAGCTCGCCGAGGGCGCCGGGACTAGCGGACTACGAGCAGTACTTC. Its protein product is CASSSPRAPGLADYEQYF.

This clonotype came up many times. This chain joins TRBV2 and TRBJ2-1; 12 nucleotides match TRBD2. The CDR3 loop spans 16 amino acids. Germline V CDR1 and CDR2: SNHLY, FYNNEI. V trimming: 2 bases; J trimming: 7 bases; junction bases outside the gene matches: 6. The CDR3 DNA reads TGTGCCAGCAGTGAAAGACTAGCGGGAGTTGGTAATGAGCAGTTCTTC. It specifies CASSERLAGVGNEQFF.

The V and J genes are TRBV2 and TRBJ2-2; 8 positions agree with TRBD1. This CDR3 has 17 amino acids. The J segment lost 8 bases and the V segment lost 7 bases, leaving 18 bases of the junction unmatched. Germline loops: CDR1 SNHLY, CDR2 FYNNEI. CDR3 loop: CASNRPLTGDTSGELFF. The CDR3 DNA is TGTGCCAGCAATCGACCCCTGACAGGGGACACCTCGGGGGAGCTGTTTTTT.

A few counts support this clonotype. The germline gene is not matched at one end of the junction; a read error may be the cause. The rearrangement uses TRBV2 and TRBJ1-5; D is undetermined. Germline V lookup: CDR1 SNHLY, CDR2 FYNNEI. The CDR3 is 14 amino acids. CDR3: CASGEDRSWEPQHF. The CDR3 DNA reads TGTGCCAGCGGTGAAGACCGTAGTTGGGAACCCCAGCATTTT.

As to this clonotype: This may stem from a read error, because a much larger clone lies one nucleotide away. Without the conserved terminal phenylalanine or tryptophan, this CDR3 likely stems from a read error. The chain is built from TRBV27 and TRBJ2-2, with a possible D match to TRBD1 (6 bases). V was clipped by 6 bases and J by 6 bases, with 14 bases between them. CDR1 is MNHEY, CDR2 SMNVEV, per germline (reference sequence). This CDR3 region has 14 residues. Written as DNA, the CDR3 is TGTGCCAGCAGGACAGGTATTCCATCCGGGGAGCTGTTTCTT. This translates into CASRTGIPSGELFL.